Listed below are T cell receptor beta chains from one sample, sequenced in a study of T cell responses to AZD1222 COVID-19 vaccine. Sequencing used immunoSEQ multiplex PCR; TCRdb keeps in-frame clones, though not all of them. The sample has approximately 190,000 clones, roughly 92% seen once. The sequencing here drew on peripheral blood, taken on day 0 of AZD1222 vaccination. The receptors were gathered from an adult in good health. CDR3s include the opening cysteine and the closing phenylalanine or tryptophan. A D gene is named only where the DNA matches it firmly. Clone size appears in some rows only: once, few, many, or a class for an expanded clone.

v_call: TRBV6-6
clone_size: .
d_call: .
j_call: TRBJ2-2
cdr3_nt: TGTGCCAGCGGCGGAAGGGCGAACACCGGGGAGCTGTTTTTT
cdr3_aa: CASGGRANTGELFF

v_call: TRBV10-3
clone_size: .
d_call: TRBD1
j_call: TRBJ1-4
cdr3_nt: TGTGCCATCAGTGAGTCTTTAACCGGGACAGAGAATGAAAAACTGTTTTTT
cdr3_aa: CAISESLTGTENEKLFF

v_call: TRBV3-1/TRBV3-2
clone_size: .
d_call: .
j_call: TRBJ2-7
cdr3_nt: TGTGCCAGCAGCCGCCAGGGCCCGCAGGGCCACGAGCAGTACTTC
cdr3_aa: CASSRQGPQGHEQYF

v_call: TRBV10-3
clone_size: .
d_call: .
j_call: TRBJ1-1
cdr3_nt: TGTGCCATCAGTGAGTCCGGGTACCCCGAAGCTTTCTTT
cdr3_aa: CAISESGYPEAFF

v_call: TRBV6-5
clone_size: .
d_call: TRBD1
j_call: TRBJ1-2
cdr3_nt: TGTGCCAGCAGATTCGCCGGGACAGGGACCTATGGCTACACCTTC
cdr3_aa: CASRFAGTGTYGYTF

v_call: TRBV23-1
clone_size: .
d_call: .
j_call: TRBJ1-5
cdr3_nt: TGCGCCAGCAGTCAATCACCCAGGGGAGGCCAGCCCCAGCATTTT
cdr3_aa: CASSQSPRGGQPQHF

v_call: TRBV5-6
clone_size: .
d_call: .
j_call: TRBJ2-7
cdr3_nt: TGTGCCAGCAGCGGGGGAGGCGAGTCCTACGAGCAGTACTTC
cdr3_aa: CASSGGGESYEQYF

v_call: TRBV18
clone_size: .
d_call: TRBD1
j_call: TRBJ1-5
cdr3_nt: TGTGCCAGCTCAACAGACAGGGCCAGTCAGCCCCAGCATTTT
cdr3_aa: CASSTDRASQPQHF

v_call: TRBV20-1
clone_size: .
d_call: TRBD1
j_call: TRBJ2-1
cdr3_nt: TGCAGTGCTAGTTGGAGACAGGGGATATACAATGAGCAGTTCTTC
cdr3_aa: CSASWRQGIYNEQFF

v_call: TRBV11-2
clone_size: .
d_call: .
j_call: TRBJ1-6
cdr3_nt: TGTGCCAGCAGCTTGCAGGCGGCCGGGCCCTCCTATAATTCACCCCTCCACTTT
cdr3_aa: CASSLQAAGPSYNSPLHF

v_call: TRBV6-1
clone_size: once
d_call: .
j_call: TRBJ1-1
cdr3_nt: TGTGCCAGCAGTGAATGGGGGGCTGACACTGAAGCTTTCTTT
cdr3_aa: CASSEWGADTEAFF

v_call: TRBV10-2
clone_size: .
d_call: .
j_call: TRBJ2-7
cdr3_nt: TGCGCCAGCAGCCTATCGGACCCCCCTACCTACGAGCAGTACTTC
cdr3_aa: CASSLSDPPTYEQYF

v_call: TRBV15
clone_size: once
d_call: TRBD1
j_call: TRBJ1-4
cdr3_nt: TGTGCCACCAGCACGGAACAGGGGTCCGGCGAAAAACTGTTTTTT
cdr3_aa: CATSTEQGSGEKLFF

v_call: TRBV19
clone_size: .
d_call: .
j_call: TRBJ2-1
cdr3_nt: TGTGCCAGTAGACTGAGTAGCTCCTACAATGAGCAGTTCTTC
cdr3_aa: CASRLSSSYNEQFF

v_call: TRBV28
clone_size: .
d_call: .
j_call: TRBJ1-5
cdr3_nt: TGTGCCAGCATCGTAGGGACCGGACAGCCCCAGCATTTT
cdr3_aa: CASIVGTGQPQHF

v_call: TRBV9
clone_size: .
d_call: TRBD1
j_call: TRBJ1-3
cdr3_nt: TGTGCCAGCAGCCTCACCTCAGGGGGCGGAAACACCATATATTTT
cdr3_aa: CASSLTSGGGNTIYF

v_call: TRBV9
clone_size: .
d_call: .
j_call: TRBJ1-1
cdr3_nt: TGTGCCAGCAGCGTAGGTTTCGGGGGCACTGAAGCTTTCTTT
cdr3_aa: CASSVGFGGTEAFF

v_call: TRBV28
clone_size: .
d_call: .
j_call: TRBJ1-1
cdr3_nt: TGTGCCAGCAGTTCCTCGTCAGGTCTGAACACTGAAGCTTTCTTT
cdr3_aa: CASSSSSGLNTEAFF

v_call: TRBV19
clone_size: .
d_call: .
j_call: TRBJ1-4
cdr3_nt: TGTGCCAGTAGTATCTCCCGGAAACTGTTTTTT
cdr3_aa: CASSISRKLFF

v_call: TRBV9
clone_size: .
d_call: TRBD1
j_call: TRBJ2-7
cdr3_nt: TGTGCCAGCAGCGTAGCGGGCGGGACAGGGGTCCACGAGCAGTACTTC
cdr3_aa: CASSVAGGTGVHEQYF

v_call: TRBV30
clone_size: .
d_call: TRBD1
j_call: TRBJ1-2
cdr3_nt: TGTGCCTGGAGTCCGAGACAGGGTGTCACCGTTGGCTACACCTTC
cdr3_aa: CAWSPRQGVTVGYTF

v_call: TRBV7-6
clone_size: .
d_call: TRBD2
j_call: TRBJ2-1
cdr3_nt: TGTGCCAGCAGCTACCCTCGGGGCGGGGGGGCGCACAATGAGCAGTTCTTC
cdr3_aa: CASSYPRGGGAHNEQFF

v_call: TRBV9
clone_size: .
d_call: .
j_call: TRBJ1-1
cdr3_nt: TGTGCCAGCAGCGTAGACACCAGGGGGAACACTGAAGCTTTCTTT
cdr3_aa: CASSVDTRGNTEAFF

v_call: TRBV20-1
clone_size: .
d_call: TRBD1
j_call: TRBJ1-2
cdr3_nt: TGCAGTGCGAGTCAGGGGGGGCAAGGGCCCAACTATGGCTACACCTTC
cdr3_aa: CSASQGGQGPNYGYTF

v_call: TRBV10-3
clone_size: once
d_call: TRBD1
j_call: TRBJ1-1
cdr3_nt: TGTGCCATCAGTGAGTTCGGACAGGGGAGTTTCGCTGAAGCTTTCTTT
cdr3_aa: CAISEFGQGSFAEAFF

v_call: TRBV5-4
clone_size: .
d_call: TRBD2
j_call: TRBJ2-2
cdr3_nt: TGTGCCAGCAGAATATGGTCGGGGACTAGCGTTCCCGGGGAGCTGTTTTTT
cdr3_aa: CASRIWSGTSVPGELFF

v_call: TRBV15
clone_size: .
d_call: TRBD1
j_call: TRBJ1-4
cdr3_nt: TGTGCCACCAGTTTTCAGGGGGCTACTAATGAAAAACTGTTTTTT
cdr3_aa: CATSFQGATNEKLFF

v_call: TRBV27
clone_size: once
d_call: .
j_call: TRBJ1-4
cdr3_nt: TGTGCCAGCAGTCAAGCAACTAATGAAAAACTGTTTTTT
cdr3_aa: CASSQATNEKLFF

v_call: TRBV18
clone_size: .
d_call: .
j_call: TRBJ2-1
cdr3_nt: TGTGCCAGCTCACCGGAGAGACAGGCTCGGAATGAGCAGTTCTTC
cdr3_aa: CASSPERQARNEQFF

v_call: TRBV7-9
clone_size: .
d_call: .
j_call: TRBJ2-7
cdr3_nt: TGTGCCAGCAGCTCCCGGGACGTGGCGAACGAGCAGTACTTC
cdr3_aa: CASSSRDVANEQYF

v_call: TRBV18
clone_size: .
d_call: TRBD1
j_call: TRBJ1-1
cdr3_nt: TGTGCCAGCTCACCCTCTGCGGGACAGGGACCCTATGAAGCTTTCTTT
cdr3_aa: CASSPSAGQGPYEAFF

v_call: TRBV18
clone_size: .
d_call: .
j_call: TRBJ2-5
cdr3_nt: TGTGCCAGCTCACCACCGGAAAGTACGGAAGAGACCCAGTACTTC
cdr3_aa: CASSPPESTEETQYF

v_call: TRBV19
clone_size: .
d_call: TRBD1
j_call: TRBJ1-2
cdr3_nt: TGTGCCAGCCATGACAGGGGGCTAGACTATGGCTACACCTTC
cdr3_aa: CASHDRGLDYGYTF

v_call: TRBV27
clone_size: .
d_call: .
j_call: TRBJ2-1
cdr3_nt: TGTGCCAGCAGTTTCGGGCTCCCTTACAATGAGCAGTTCTTC
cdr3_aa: CASSFGLPYNEQFF

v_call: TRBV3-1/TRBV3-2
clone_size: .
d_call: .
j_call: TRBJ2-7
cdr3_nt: TGTGCCAGCAGCCCCCCCTTTGGGGAGCAGTACTTC
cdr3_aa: CASSPPFGEQYF

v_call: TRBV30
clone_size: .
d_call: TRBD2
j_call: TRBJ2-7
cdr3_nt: TGTGCCTGGAGTCCCAGCGGGTCGGGGGGGGTAAGGATCTACGAGCAGTACTTC
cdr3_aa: CAWSPSGSGGVRIYEQYF

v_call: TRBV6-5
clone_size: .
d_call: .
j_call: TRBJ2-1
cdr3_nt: TGTGCCAGCACCCGCGCGGGTTCCTACAATGAGCAGTTCTTC
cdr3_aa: CASTRAGSYNEQFF

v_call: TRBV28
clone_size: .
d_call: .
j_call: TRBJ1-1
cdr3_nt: TGTGCCAGCATTCCCCCGGGGGCGGGGACCCGAGAAGCTTTCTTT
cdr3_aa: CASIPPGAGTREAFF

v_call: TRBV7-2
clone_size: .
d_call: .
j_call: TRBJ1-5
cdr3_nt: TGTGCCAGCAGCCAAAACCGACTCGGCAATCAGCCCCAGCATTTT
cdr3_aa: CASSQNRLGNQPQHF

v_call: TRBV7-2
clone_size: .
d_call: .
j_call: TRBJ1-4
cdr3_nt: TGTGCCAGCAGTTGGGATCCGGGAGGAGAAAAACTGTTTTTT
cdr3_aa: CASSWDPGGEKLFF

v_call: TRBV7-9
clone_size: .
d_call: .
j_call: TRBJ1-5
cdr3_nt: TGTGCCAGCAGCTTAGATCTAAATCAGCCCCAGCATTTT
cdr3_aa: CASSLDLNQPQHF

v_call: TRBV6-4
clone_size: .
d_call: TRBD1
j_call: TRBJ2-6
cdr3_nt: TGTGCCAGCAGGGATCAACAGGGGCCCAGCCCCCAGTGTCTGACTTTC
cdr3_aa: CASRDQQGPSPQCLTF

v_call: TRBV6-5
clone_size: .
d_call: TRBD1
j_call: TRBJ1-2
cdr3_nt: TGTGCCAGCAGTTACTGGGACAGGGTTAGCTATGGCTACACCTTC
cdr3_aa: CASSYWDRVSYGYTF

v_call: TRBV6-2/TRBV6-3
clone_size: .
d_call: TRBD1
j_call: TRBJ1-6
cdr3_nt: TGTGCCAGCAGTCGGGGGACAGGGCCACCCCTCCACTTT
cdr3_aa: CASSRGTGPPLHF

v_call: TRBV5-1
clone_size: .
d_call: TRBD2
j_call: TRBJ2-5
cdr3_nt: TGCGCCAGCAGCTTGTTGCGGGGGGTACAAGAGACCCAGTACTTC
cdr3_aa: CASSLLRGVQETQYF

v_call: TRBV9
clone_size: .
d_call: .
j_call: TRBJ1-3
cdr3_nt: TGTGCCAGCAGCGTAGATCCGACAGGCTCTGGAAACACCATATATTTT
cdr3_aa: CASSVDPTGSGNTIYF

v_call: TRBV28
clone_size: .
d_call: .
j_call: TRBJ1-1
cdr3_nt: TGTGCCAGCAGTTTATTTTCCGCGGGGTCTGAAGCTTTCTTT
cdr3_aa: CASSLFSAGSEAFF